This T cell receptor (beta chain) came from a study of cytomegalovirus exposure and HLA in healthy donors. Amplification used 60 Vbeta primers and 13 Jbeta primers. Produced via immunoSEQ multiplex PCR; TCRdb's table is partial and in-frame only. The sample includes some 130,000 clones, around three quarters of them seen just once. Findings of the study overall: Earlier analysis yielded a pattern in which most TCR beta V segments were productive about 87% or about 30% of the time.

As for this clone: Its specificity is unknown.

CDR1 is SEHNR and CDR2 is FQNEAQ in the germline V gene (reference sequence). The CDR3 is 15 residues long. V was pared by 4 bases and J by 4 bases, with 8 bases of the junction left unmatched. The rearrangement links TRBV7-9 to TRBJ2-3; TRBD1 matches 7 bases. This sequence was found in a man aged 30-40 years in good health and CMV-seronegative. Sequencing was carried out using PBMCs. Written as DNA, the CDR3 is TGTGCCAGCAGCTCAGGACAGGCAGGGGCAGATACGCAGTATTTT. Its protein is CASSSGQAGADTQYF.